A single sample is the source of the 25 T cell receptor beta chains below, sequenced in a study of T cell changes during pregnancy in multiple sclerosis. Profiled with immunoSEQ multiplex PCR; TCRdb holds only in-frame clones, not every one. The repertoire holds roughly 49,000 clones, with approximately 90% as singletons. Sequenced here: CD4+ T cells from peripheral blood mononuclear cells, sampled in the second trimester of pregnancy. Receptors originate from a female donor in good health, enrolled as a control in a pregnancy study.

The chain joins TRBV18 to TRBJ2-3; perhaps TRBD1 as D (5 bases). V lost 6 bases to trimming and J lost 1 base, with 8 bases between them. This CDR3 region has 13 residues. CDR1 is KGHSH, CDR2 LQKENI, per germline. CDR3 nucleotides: TGTGCCAGCTCCCAAGGGGGCACAGATACGCAGTATTTT. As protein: CASSQGGTDTQYF.

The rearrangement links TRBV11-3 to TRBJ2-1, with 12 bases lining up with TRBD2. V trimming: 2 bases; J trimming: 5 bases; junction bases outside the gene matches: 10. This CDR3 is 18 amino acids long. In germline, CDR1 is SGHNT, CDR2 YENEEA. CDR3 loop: CASSLRLAGAPINNEQFF. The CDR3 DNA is TGTGCCAGCAGCTTAAGACTAGCGGGGGCGCCTATTAACAATGAGCAGTTCTTC.

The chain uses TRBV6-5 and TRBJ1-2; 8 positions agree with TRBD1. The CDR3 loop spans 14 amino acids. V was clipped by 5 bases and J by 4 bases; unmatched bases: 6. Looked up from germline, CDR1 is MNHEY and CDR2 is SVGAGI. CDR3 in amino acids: CASSPQGAGYGYTF. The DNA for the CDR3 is TGTGCCAGCAGTCCCCAGGGGGCTGGCTATGGCTACACCTTC.

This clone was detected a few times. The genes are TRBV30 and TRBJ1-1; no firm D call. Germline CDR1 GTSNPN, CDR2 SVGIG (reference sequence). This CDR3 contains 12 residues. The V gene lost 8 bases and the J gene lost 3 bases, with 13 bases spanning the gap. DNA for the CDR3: TGTGCCCTGGCCAAGAGGGACACTGAAGCTTTCTTT. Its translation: CALAKRDTEAFF.

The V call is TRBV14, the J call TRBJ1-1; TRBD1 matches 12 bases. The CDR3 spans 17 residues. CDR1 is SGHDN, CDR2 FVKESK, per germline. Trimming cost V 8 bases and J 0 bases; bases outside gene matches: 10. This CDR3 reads CASCTGTGGLMNTEAFF. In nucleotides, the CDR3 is TGTGCCAGCTGTACCGGGACAGGGGGCCTGATGAACACTGAAGCTTTCTTT.

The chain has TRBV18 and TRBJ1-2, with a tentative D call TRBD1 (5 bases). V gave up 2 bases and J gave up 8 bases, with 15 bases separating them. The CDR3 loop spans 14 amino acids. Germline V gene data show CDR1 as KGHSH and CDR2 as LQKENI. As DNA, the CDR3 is TGTGCCAGCTCACCAGGGGGGGACTCGGAAGGCTACACCTTC. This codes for CASSPGGDSEGYTF.

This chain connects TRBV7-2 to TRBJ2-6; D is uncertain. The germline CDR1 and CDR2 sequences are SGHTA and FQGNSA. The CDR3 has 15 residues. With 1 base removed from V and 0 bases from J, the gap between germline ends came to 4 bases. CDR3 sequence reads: CASSLDGSGANVLTF. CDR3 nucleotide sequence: TGTGCCAGCAGCTTAGACGGCTCTGGGGCCAACGTCCTGACTTTC. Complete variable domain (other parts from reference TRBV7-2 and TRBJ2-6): GAGVSQSPSNKVTEKGKDVELRCDPISGHTALYWYRQSLGQGLEFLIYFQGNSAPDKSGLPSDRFSAERTGGSVSTLTIQRTQQEDSAVYLCASSLDGSGANVLTFGAGSRLTVL.

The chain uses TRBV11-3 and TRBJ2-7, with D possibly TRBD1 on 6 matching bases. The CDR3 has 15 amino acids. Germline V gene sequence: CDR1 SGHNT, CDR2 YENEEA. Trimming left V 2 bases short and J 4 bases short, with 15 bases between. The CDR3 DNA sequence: TGTGCCAGCAGCTTAAGTGGGGCAGGGGCGTACGAGCAGTACTTC. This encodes CASSLSGAGAYEQYF. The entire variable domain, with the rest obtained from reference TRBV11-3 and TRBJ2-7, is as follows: EAGVVQSPRYKIIEKKQPVAFWCNPISGHNTLYWYLQNLGQGPELLIRYENEEAVDDSQLPKDRFSAERLKGVDSTLKIQPAELGDSAVYLCASSLSGAGAYEQYFGPGTRLTVT.

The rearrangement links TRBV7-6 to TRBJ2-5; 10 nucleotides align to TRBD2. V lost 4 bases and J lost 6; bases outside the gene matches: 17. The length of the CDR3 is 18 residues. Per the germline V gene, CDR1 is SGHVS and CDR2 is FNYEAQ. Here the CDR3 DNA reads TGTGCCAGCAGCTCGGGACTAGCGCAGCGGGGGGTCCGGCAGACCCAGTACTTC. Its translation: CASSSGLAQRGVRQTQYF.

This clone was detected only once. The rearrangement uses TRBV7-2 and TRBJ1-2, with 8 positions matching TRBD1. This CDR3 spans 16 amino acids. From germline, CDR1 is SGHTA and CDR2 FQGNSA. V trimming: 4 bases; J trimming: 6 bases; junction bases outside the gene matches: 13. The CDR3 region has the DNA TGTGCCAGCAGCTCCCCTGCGGGACAGGCCGGCGATGGCTACACCTTC. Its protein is CASSSPAGQAGDGYTF.

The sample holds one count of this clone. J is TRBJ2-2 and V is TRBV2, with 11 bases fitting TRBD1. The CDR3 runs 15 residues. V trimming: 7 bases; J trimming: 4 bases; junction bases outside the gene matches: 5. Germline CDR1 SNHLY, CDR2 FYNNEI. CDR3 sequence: CASNRDRGFTGELFF. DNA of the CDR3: TGTGCCAGCAACCGGGACAGGGGGTTCACCGGGGAGCTGTTTTTT.

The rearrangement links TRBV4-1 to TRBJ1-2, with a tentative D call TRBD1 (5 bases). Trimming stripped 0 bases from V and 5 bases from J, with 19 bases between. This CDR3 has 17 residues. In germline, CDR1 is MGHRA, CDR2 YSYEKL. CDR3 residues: CASSQDSGGSLGYGYTF. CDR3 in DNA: TGCGCCAGCAGCCAAGATTCTGGGGGGTCCCTTGGGTATGGCTACACCTTC.

CDR3 nucleotides: TGTGCCAGCAGCGTAGCGGCAGGAGGGAGCGGGGGGATTCAGTACTTC. It encodes CASSVAAGGSGGIQYF. The chain carries TRBV9 and TRBJ2-4, with TRBD2 identical over 9 bases. Per the germline V gene, CDR1 is SGDLS and CDR2 is YYNGEE. CDR3 length: 16 residues. Trimming at V came to 0 bases and at J to 10 bases, leaving 11 bases not matched to a gene.

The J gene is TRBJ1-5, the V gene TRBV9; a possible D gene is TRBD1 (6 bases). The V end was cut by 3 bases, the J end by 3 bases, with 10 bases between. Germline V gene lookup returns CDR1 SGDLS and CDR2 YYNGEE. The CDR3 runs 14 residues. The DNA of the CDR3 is TGTGCCAGCAGCGGCGGACAGTCCAATCAGCCCCAGCATTTT. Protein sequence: CASSGGQSNQPQHF.

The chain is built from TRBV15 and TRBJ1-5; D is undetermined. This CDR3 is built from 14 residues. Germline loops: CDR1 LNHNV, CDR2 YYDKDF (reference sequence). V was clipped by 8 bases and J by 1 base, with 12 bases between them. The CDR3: CATHNPQSNQPQHF. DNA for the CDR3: TGTGCCACCCACAACCCCCAAAGCAATCAGCCCCAGCATTTT.

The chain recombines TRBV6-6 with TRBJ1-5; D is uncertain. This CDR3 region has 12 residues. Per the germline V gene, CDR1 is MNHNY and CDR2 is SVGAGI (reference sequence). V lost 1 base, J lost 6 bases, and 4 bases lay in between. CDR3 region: CASSYWLQPQHF. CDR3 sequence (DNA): TGTGCCAGCAGTTACTGGCTTCAGCCCCAGCATTTT.

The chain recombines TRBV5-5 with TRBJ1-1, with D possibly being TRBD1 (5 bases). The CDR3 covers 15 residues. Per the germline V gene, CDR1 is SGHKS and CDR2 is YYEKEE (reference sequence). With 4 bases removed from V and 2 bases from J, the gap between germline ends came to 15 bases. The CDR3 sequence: CASSPDGGRNTEAFF. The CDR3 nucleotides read TGTGCCAGCAGCCCCGATGGGGGGAGAAACACTGAAGCTTTCTTT.

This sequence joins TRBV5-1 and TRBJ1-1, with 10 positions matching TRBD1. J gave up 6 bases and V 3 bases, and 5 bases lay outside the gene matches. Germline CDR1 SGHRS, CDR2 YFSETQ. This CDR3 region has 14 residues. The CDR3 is CASSSGTGVAEAFF. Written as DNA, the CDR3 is TGCGCCAGCAGCTCCGGGACAGGGGTCGCTGAAGCTTTCTTT.

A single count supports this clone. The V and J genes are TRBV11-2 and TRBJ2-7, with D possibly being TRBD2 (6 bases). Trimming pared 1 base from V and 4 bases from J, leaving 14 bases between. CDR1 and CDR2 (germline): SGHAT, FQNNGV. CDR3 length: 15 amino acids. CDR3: CASSLVSGDWYEQYF. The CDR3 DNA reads TGTGCCAGCAGCTTAGTCTCCGGGGACTGGTACGAGCAGTACTTC.

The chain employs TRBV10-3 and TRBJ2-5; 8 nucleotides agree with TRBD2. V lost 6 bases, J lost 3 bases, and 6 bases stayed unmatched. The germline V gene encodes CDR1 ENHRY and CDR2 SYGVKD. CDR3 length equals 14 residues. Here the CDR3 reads CAIRSGTREETQYF. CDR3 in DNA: TGTGCCATCAGATCCGGGACTAGGGAAGAGACCCAGTACTTC.

The CDR3 loop is CASSLRGSGDEQYF. The CDR3 DNA follows: TGTGCCAGCAGCTTAAGAGGGTCGGGCGACGAGCAGTACTTC. The gene calls are TRBV13 and TRBJ2-7; tentative D call: TRBD2 (5 bases). Trimming stripped 2 bases from V and 5 bases from J, with 13 bases between. Germline assignment: CDR1 PRHDT and CDR2 FYEKMQ (reference sequence). The CDR3 is 14 residues long. The full variable domain, in which reference TRBV13 and TRBJ2-7 provide the parts outside the CDR3, is AAGVIQSPRHLIKEKRETATLKCYPIPRHDTVYWYQQGPGQDPQFLISFYEKMQSDKGSIPDRFSAQQFSDYHSELNMSSLELGDSALYFCASSLRGSGDEQYFGPGTRLTVT.

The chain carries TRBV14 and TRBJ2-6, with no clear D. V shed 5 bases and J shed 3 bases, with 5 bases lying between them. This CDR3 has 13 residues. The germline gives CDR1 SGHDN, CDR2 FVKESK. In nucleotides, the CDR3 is TGTGCCAGCAGCTTCCGTGGGGCCAACGTCCTGACTTTC. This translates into CASSFRGANVLTF.

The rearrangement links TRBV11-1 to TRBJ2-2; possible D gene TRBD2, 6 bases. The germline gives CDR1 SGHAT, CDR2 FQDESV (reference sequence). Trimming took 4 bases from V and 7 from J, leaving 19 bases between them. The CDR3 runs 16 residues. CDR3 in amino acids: CASSSRSGSRDGELFF. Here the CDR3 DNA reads TGTGCCAGCAGCTCCCGGTCGGGGTCGCGGGACGGGGAGCTGTTTTTT.

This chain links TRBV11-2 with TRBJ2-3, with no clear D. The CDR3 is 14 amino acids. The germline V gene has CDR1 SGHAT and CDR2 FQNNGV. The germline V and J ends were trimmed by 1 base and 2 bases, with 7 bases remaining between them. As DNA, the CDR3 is TGTGCCAGCAGCTTAGCGCAAGCCACAGATACGCAGTATTTT. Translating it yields CASSLAQATDTQYF.

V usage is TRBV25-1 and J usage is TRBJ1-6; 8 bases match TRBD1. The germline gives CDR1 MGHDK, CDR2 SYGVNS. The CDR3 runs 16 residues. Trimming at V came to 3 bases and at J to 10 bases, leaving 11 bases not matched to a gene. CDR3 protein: CASSDQNRGMDSPLHF. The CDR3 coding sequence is TGTGCCAGCAGTGACCAGAACAGGGGGATGGACTCACCCCTCCACTTT.